This record covers a single T cell receptor (beta chain). No antigen is known for it. The TCR beta profiling, which covered VDJ combination and CDR3 sequence, was carried out using genomic DNA as the template. MiXCR was run by TCRdb on the reads, yielding one entry per CDR3 protein. Of roughly 240,000 distinct CDR3 sequences in the sample, around 46% were seen once. Patients selected for sequencing had displayed CD8+CD57+ cell expansion by flow cytometry. Each patient gave a blood sample that was collected before any therapy had been received. The data belong to a study of CD8+CD57+ T cells in acquired aplastic anemia. About the research overall: Across the sorted CD4+ and CD8+ cells, DNA amounts averaged roughly 3.5 ug. Whole-study results and caveats: Around 29 CD8+ CDR3 sequences were shared between patients and controls. Patients did not significantly differ from controls in CD8+ Simpson's diversity.

Trimming took off 1 base at V and 5 bases at J, with 17 bases between the two ends. The CDR3 consists of 16 residues. Germline CDR1 is SGHRS and CDR2 is YFSETQ. The chain recombines TRBV5-1 with TRBJ2-3, with D possibly being TRBD2 (7 bases). This sequence was found in a human donor with aplastic anemia. The sequenced sample consisted of sorted CD4+, CD8+, or CD8+CD57+ T cells (not recorded which) from PBMCs. The CDR3 region has the DNA TGCGCCAGCAGCTTGACAGTGGGGGGGGGGCTAGATACGCAGTATTTT. It is translated as CASSLTVGGGLDTQYF.